The clone carrying this TCR beta chain was seen a handful of times. No antigen is known for it. This entry belongs to a study of T-cell memory formation after mild COVID-19. Whole-study context: Largely donor-specific TCR clusters were found.

In TCRdb, the 5' RACE reads were re-called with MiXCR into one record per CDR3 protein. The sample consists of roughly 150,000 distinct CDR3 sequences, roughly 13% of them appearing once. Trimming shortened V by 7 bases and J by 5 bases, and 23 bases separated the two germline ends. The germline V gene has CDR1 SGHTA and CDR2 FQGNSA. The CDR3 has 17 residues. Study conclusions and caveats: Second-wave clones peaking on day 37 lacked confirmed SARS-CoV-2 specificity. Mostly located in CM and EM were contracting CD4+ clones, with contracting CD8+ clones located in EMRA.

The rearrangement joins TRBV7-2 to TRBJ1-4, with D possibly matching TRBD1 (6 bases). This receptor was taken from a man aged 18-30 years who had mild COVID-19 (a few samples of this study predate the infection). Cell type and time point are not known. Sample: PBMCs or a T cell subset sorted from them (not recorded which). CDR3 protein: CASTRAYRGATNEKLFF. CDR3 DNA sequence: TGTGCCAGCACCCGAGCTTACCGGGGGGCTACGAATGAAAAACTGTTTTTT.